Following are 12 T cell receptor beta chains from one sample sequenced in a study of blood T cell repertoires in COVID-19. Profiled with immunoSEQ multiplex PCR; TCRdb holds only in-frame clones, not every one. The sample holds about 240,000 clones; 85% are singletons and the top ten take 4.5% to 5.5%. The sequenced sample consisted of peripheral blood. These receptors were collected from a man in his fifties with COVID-19, enrolled during active disease.

Ten or more counts support this clone. The rearrangement joins TRBV4-3 to TRBJ2-6, with a tentative D call TRBD1 (5 bases). The CDR3 is 17 residues long. Between the trimmed V and J ends, which lost 0 bases and 0 bases, there was a span of 9 bases. The germline CDR1 and CDR2 sequences are LGHNA and YSLEER. The CDR3 loop is CASSQDDSSSGANVLTF. The CDR3 DNA sequence: TGCGCCAGCAGCCAAGACGACAGCAGCTCTGGGGCCAACGTCCTGACTTTC.

The V and J genes are TRBV5-1 and TRBJ2-7; tentative D call: TRBD2 (7 bases). V lost 0 bases, J lost 0 bases, and 16 bases lay in between. Germline CDR1 and CDR2: SGHRS and YFSETQ. The CDR3 totals 17 residues. In DNA, the CDR3 is TGCGCCAGCAGCTTGGCCGGAGGGGGAGGGCACTCCTACGAGCAGTACTTC. It yields the protein CASSLAGGGGHSYEQYF.

The V and J genes are TRBV4-1 and TRBJ1-2; TRBD1 agrees at 8 bases. Germline loops: CDR1 MGHRA, CDR2 YSYEKL. The CDR3 runs to 17 residues. Unmatched junction bases numbered 13, after V lost 1 base and J lost 6 bases. DNA for the CDR3: TGCGCCAGCAGCCAAGCGGCGGACAGGGTCCGGGTAAATGGCTACACCTTC. This codes for CASSQAADRVRVNGYTF.

This clone was counted a single time. This chain links TRBV4-1 with TRBJ2-3; D uncertain. Germline V gives CDR1 MGHRA, CDR2 YSYEKL. The V end lost 1 base, the J end lost 1 base, and 9 bases lay between the germline ends. The CDR3 contains 15 residues. CDR3 nucleotides: TGCGCCAGCAGCCAAGCCCGGGTAGGCACAGATACGCAGTATTTT. It encodes CASSQARVGTDTQYF.

The chain has TRBV5-4 and TRBJ2-3, with D perhaps matching TRBD2 (5 bases). Germline V CDR1 and CDR2: SGHNT, YYREEE (reference sequence). V lost 6 bases, J lost 3 bases, and 14 bases lay in between. There are 14 residues in the CDR3. The CDR3 loop reads CASTLGGRTDTQYF. CDR3 sequence (DNA): TGTGCCAGCACCCTCGGCGGGCGAACAGATACGCAGTATTTT.

The V call is TRBV10-2, the J call TRBJ2-5; a possible D gene is TRBD1 (6 bases). The CDR3 runs 13 residues. V gave up 8 bases and J gave up 4 bases, with 14 bases separating them. Germline lookup yields CDR1 WSHSY and CDR2 SAAADI. CDR3 bases: TGCGCCAGCTCTGTGGGGGCCTTAGAGACCCAGTACTTC. It codes for CASSVGALETQYF.

This clone was counted once. The rearrangement joins TRBV19 to TRBJ2-3; 8 bases agree with TRBD1. The CDR3 sequence is 14 residues long. With 6 bases clipped from V and 1 base from J, the junction kept 3 bases outside the gene matches. The germline V gene has CDR1 LNHDA and CDR2 SQIVND (reference sequence). The DNA of the CDR3 is TGTGCCAGTAGCCGACAGGGGCGCACAGATACGCAGTATTTT. As protein: CASSRQGRTDTQYF. The complete variable domain, with remaining parts taken from reference TRBV19 and TRBJ2-3, reads DGGITQSPKYLFRKEGQNVTLSCEQNLNHDAMYWYRQDPGQGLRLIYYSQIVNDFQKGDIAEGYSVSREKKESFPLTVTSAQKNPTAFYLCASSRQGRTDTQYFGPGTRLTVL.

This chain links TRBV19 with TRBJ2-1, with 10 bases lining up with TRBD1. The CDR3 contains 15 residues. V lost 4 bases to trimming and J lost 5 bases; unmatched junction nucleotides: 5. CDR1 is LNHDA and CDR2 is SQIVND in the germline V gene (reference sequence). The CDR3 coding sequence is TGTGCCAGTAGTAACCGGGACAGGGGAAACAATGAGCAGTTCTTC. This encodes CASSNRDRGNNEQFF.

The chain uses TRBV9 and TRBJ1-3; D might be TRBD1 (6 bases). CDR3 size: 18 residues. V was shortened by 0 bases and J by 0 bases, with 16 bases between the two germline ends. Germline assignment: CDR1 SGDLS and CDR2 YYNGEE. For the CDR3, the DNA is TGTGCCAGCAGCGTAGAGTGGGGGCAGCTTAGCTCTGGAAACACCATATATTTT. Its protein is CASSVEWGQLSSGNTIYF.

V gene TRBV7-9 combines with J gene TRBJ2-7; TRBD2 matches 14 bases. The CDR3 totals 15 residues. From germline, CDR1 is SEHNR and CDR2 FQNEAQ (reference sequence). Trimming removed 1 base from V and 7 bases from J; junction bases left unmatched: 3. The CDR3 DNA sequence: TGTGCCAGCAGCTTAGGGACTAGCGGGGGGCTTGAGCAGTACTTC. It encodes CASSLGTSGGLEQYF.

V is TRBV10-3 and J is TRBJ2-2, with 7 bases lining up with TRBD1. The CDR3 is made up of 16 amino acids. In germline, CDR1 is ENHRY, CDR2 SYGVKD. Trimming at V came to 0 bases and at J to 0 bases, leaving 1 base not matched to a gene. The CDR3 region has the DNA TGTGCCATCAGTGAGTCAGGGACAGCGAACACCGGGGAGCTGTTTTTT. Translation: CAISESGTANTGELFF.

The chain links TRBV27 to TRBJ1-2, with TRBD1 matching 7 bases. Unmatched junction bases numbered 7, after V lost 4 bases and J lost 8 bases. CDR1 is MNHEY, CDR2 SMNVEV, per germline (reference sequence). The CDR3 sequence is 13 residues long. Here the CDR3 DNA reads TGTGCCAGCAGTTCACATACAGGGGTCGGCTACACCTTC. This sequence encodes CASSSHTGVGYTF.